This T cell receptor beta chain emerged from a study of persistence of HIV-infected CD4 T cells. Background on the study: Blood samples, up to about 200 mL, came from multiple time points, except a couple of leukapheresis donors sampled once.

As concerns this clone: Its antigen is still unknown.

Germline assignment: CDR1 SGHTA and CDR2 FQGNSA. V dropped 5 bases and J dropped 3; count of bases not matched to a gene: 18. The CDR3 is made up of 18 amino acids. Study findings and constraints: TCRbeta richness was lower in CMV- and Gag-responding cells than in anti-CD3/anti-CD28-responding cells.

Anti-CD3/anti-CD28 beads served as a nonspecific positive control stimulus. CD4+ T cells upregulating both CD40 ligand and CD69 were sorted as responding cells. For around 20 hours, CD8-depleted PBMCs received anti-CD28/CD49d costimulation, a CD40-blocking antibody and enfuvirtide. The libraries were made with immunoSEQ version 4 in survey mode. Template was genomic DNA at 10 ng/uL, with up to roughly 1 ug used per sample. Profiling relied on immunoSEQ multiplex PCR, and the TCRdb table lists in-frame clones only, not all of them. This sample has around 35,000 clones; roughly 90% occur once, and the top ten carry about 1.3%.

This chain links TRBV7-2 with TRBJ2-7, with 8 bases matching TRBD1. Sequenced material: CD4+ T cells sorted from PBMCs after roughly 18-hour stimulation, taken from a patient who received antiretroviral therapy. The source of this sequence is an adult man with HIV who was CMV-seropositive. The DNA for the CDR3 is TGTGCCAGCAGCCTTTCGTTCCCCTTTACCGGGACAGGCTACGAGCAGTACTTC. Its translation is CASSLSFPFTGTGYEQYF.